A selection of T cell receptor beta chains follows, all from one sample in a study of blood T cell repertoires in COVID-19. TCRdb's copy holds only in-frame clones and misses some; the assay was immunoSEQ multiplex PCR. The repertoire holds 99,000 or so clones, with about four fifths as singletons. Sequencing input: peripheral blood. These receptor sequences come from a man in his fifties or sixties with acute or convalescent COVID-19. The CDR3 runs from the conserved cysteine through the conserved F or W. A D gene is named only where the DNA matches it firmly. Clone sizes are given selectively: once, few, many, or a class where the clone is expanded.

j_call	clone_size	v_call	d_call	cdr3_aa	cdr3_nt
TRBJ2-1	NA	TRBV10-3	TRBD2	CAISSLAGIYNEQFF	TGTGCCATCAGTTCTCTAGCGGGAATATACAATGAGCAGTTCTTC
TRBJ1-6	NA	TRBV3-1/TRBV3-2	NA	CASSQGRGDSPLHF	TGTGCCAGCAGCCAGGGACGGGGGGATTCACCCCTCCACTTT
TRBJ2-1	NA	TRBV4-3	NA	CASSQDGLAINEQFF	TGCGCCAGCAGCCAAGATGGTCTAGCGATCAATGAGCAGTTCTTC
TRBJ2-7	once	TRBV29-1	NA	CSVGTPTYEQYF	TGCAGCGTCGGGACTCCTACCTACGAGCAGTACTTC
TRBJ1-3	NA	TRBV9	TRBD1	CASSVEFRGPGNTIYF	TGTGCCAGCAGCGTAGAGTTTAGGGGGCCAGGAAACACCATATATTTT
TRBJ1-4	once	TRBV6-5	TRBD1	CASSGQANEKLFF	TGTGCCAGCAGCGGACAGGCGAATGAAAAACTGTTTTTT
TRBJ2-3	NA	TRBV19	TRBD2	CASSRGTSATDTQYF	TGTGCCAGTAGTCGCGGGACTAGCGCTACAGATACGCAGTATTTT
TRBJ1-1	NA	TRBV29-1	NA	CSVGSTEAFF	TGCAGCGTTGGTAGCACTGAAGCTTTCTTT
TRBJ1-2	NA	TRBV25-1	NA	CASSRQHYGYTF	TGTGCCAGCAGTCGACAGCACTATGGCTACACCTTC
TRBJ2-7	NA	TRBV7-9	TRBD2	CASSLSVAGLAEQYF	TGTGCCAGCAGCTTATCGGTAGCGGGACTCGCCGAGCAGTACTTC
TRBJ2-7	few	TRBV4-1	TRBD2	CASLGTSSYEQYF	TGCGCCAGCCTTGGGACTAGCAGCTACGAGCAGTACTTC
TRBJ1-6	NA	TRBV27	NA	CASSLFGALDSPLHF	TGTGCCAGCAGTTTATTCGGAGCCCTAGATTCACCCCTCCACTTT
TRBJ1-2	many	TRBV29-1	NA	CSVDGDNGYTF	TGCAGCGTTGACGGGGACAATGGCTACACCTTC
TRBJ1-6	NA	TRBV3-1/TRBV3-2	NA	CASSQTGANSPLHF	TGTGCCAGCAGCCAAACGGGTGCCAATTCACCCCTCCACTTT
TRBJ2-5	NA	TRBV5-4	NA	CASSPQGEETQYF	TGTGCCAGCAGCCCACAGGGAGAAGAGACCCAGTACTTC
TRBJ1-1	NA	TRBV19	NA	CASSIWGGNTEAFF	TGTGCCAGTAGTATTTGGGGCGGTAACACTGAAGCTTTCTTT
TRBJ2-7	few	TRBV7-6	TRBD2	CASSGTRSGSPYEQYF	TGTGCCAGCAGCGGTACTAGGAGCGGGAGCCCCTACGAGCAGTACTTC
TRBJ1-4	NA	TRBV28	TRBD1	CASRPWTGTEKLFF	TGTGCCAGCAGGCCCTGGACAGGGACGGAAAAACTGTTTTTT
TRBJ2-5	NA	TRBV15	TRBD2	CATSRGTSSQYQETQYF	TGTGCCACCAGCAGAGGGACTAGCTCCCAGTACCAAGAGACCCAGTACTTC
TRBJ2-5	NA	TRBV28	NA	CASSLLAAQETQYF	TGTGCCAGCAGTTTATTAGCAGCTCAAGAGACCCAGTACTTC
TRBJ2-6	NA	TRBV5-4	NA	CASSQGSSGANVLTF	TGTGCCAGCAGCCAAGGGAGCTCTGGGGCCAACGTCCTGACTTTC
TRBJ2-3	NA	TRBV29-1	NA	CSVGSSVRTDTQYF	TGCAGCGTTGGGTCGTCAGTACGCACAGATACGCAGTATTTT
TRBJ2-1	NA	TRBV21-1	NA	CASSPTDRMCEFF	TGTGCCAGCAGCCCTACAGATCGAATGTGCGAGTTCTTC
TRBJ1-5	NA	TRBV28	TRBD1	CASRPRDSYSNQPQHF	TGTGCCAGCAGGCCCCGGGACAGCTATAGCAATCAGCCCCAGCATTTT
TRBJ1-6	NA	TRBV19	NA	CASSNRQFQALHF	TGTGCCAGTAGTAACCGACAGTTCCAGGCCCTCCACTTT
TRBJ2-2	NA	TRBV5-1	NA	CASAVNTGELFF	TGCGCCAGCGCGGTGAACACCGGGGAGCTGTTTTTT
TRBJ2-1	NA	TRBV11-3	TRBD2	CASSPWTSGYNEQFF	TGTGCCAGCAGCCCCTGGACTAGCGGTTACAATGAGCAGTTCTTC
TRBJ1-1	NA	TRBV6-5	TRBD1	CASSYWAGGLGTEAFF	TGTGCCAGCAGTTACTGGGCAGGGGGATTGGGCACTGAAGCTTTCTTT
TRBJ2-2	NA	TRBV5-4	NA	CASSFRRDFTGELFF	TGTGCCAGCAGCTTCCGCCGGGACTTCACCGGGGAGCTGTTTTTT
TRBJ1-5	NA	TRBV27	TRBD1	CASSPKTGWGSNQPQHF	TGTGCCAGCAGTCCCAAGACAGGGTGGGGTAGCAATCAGCCCCAGCATTTT
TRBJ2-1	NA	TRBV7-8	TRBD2	CATRKETSGFEQFF	TGTGCCACCCGAAAAGAGACTAGCGGTTTTGAGCAGTTCTTC
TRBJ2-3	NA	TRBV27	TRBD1	CASSFGRGRDTQYF	TGTGCCAGCAGTTTTGGCAGGGGGCGCGATACGCAGTATTTT
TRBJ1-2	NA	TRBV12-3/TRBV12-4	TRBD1	CASSLRQGEGYTF	TGTGCCAGCAGTTTACGACAGGGGGAAGGCTACACCTTC
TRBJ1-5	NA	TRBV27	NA	CASSPRRNQPQHF	TGTGCCAGCAGTCCGCGGCGCAATCAGCCCCAGCATTTT
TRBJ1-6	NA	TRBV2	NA	CASSDYRNSPLHF	TGTGCCAGCAGTGATTACAGAAATTCACCCCTCCACTTT